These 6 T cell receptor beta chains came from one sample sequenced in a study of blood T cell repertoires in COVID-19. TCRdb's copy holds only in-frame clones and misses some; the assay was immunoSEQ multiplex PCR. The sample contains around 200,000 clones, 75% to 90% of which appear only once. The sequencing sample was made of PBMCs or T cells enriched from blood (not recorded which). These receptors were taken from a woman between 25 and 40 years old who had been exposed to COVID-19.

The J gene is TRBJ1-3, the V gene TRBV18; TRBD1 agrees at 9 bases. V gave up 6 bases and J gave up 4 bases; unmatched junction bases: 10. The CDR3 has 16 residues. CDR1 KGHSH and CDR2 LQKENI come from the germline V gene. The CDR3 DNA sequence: TGTGCCAGCTCGCAACCACAGGGGGCTGGAGGAAACACCATATATTTT. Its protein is CASSQPQGAGGNTIYF.

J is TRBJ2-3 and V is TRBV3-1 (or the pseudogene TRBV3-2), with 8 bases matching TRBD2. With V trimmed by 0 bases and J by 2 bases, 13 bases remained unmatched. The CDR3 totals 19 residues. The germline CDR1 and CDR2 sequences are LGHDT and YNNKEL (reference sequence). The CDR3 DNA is TGTGCCAGCAGCCAAGATTCCGGGGGGGAGCGGGGATACACAGATACGCAGTATTTT. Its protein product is CASSQDSGGERGYTDTQYF.

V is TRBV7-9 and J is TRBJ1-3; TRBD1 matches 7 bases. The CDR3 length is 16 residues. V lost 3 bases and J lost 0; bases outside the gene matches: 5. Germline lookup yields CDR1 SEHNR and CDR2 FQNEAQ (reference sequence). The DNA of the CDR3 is TGTGCCAGCAGCTTGGACAGGCCCCTCTCTGGAAACACCATATATTTT. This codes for CASSLDRPLSGNTIYF.

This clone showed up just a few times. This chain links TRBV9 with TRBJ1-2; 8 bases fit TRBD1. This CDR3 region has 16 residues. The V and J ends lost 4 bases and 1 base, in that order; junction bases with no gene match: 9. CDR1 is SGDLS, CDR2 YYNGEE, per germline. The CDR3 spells CASSPEDRALNYGYTF. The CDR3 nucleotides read TGTGCCAGCAGCCCAGAGGACAGGGCCCTTAACTATGGCTACACCTTC.

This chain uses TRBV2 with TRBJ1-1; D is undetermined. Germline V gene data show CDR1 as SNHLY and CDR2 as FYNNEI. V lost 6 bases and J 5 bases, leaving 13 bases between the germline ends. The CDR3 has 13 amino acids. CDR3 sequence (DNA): TGTGCCAGCAGCCGTGAGCTTCGGACTGAAGCTTTCTTT. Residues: CASSRELRTEAFF.

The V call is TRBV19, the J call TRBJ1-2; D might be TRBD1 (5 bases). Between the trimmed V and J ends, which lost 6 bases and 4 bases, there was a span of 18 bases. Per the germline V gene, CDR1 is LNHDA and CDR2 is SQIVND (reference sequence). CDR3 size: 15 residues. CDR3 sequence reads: CASRNIAGRSYGYTF. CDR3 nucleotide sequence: TGTGCCAGTAGAAACATCGCGGGGCGCAGCTATGGCTACACCTTC.